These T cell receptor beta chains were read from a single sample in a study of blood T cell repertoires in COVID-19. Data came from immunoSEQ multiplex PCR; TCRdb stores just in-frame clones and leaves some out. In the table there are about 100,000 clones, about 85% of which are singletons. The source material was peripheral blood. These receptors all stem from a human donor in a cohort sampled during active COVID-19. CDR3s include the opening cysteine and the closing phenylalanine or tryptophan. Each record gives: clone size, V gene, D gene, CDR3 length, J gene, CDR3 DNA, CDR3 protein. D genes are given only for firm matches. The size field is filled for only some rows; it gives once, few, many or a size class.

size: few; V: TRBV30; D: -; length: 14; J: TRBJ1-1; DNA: TGTGCCTGGAGTGTGGGCCTCCTGAACACTGAAGCTTTCTTT; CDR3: CAWSVGLLNTEAFF
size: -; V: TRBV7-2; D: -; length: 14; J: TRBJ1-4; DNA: TGTGCCAGCAGCTTACGGTGGTCGGGTGAAAAACTGTTTTTT; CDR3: CASSLRWSGEKLFF
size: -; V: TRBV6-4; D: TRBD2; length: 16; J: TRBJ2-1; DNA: TGTGCCAGCAGTGACTCCGGGACTAGCGGGAGTGGTGAGCAGTTCTTC; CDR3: CASSDSGTSGSGEQFF
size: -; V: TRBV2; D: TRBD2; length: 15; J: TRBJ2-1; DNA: TGTGCCAGCAGGGAACCGGGACTAGCCTACAATGAGCAGTTCTTC; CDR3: CASREPGLAYNEQFF
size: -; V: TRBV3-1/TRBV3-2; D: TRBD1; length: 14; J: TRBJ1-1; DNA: TGTGCCAGCAGCCAATCGGACAGGGCCACTGAAGCTTTCTTT; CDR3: CASSQSDRATEAFF
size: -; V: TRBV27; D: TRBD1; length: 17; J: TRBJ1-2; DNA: TGTGCCAGCAGTTTCTCCGGGACAGGGGGCGCATTAGATGGCTACACCTTC; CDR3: CASSFSGTGGALDGYTF
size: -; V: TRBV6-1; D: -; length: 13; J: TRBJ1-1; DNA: TGTGCCAGCAGTGAAATAGGGAGGGATGAAGCTTTCTTT; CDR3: CASSEIGRDEAFF
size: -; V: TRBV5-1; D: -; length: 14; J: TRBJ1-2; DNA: TGCGCCAGCAGCTTGGGCCGGACAGCTTTGGGCTACACCTTC; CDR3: CASSLGRTALGYTF
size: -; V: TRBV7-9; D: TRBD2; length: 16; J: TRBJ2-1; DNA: TGTGCCAGCAGCGCACATTCGGGGGGGCTGACCAATGAGCAGTTCTTC; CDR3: CASSAHSGGLTNEQFF
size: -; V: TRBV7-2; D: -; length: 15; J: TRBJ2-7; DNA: TGTGCCAGCAGCTTAACGTCGAACTTGGCCTACGAGCAGTACTTC; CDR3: CASSLTSNLAYEQYF
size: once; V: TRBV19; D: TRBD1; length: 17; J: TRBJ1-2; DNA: TGTGCCAGTAGTACGATGCTTACCGGGACAGGGGATTATGGCTACACCTTC; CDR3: CASSTMLTGTGDYGYTF
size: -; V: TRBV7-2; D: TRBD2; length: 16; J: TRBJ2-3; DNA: TGTGCCAGCAGCGAGGGACTAGCGGGAGAGGCAGATACGCAGTATTTT; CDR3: CASSEGLAGEADTQYF
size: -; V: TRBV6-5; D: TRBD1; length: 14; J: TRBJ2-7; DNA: TGTGCCAGCCGATGGACAGGGACCTCCTACGAGCAGTACTTC; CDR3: CASRWTGTSYEQYF
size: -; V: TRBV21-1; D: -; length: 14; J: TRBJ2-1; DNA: TGTGCCAGCAGCAGCCGACAGGGATGGGCTGAGCAGTTCTTC; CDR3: CASSSRQGWAEQFF
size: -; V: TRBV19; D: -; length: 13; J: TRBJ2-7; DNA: TGTGCCAGTAGTTCCCAGGGGGGCTACGAGCAGTACTTC; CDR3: CASSSQGGYEQYF
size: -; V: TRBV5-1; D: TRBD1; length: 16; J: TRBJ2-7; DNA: TGCGCCAGCAGCTCGGGACAGGGGAAGGGTTCCTACGAGCAGTACTTC; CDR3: CASSSGQGKGSYEQYF
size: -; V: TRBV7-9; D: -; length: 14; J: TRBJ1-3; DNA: TGTGCCAGCAGCTTAGCCGCCGCGGGAAACACCATATATTTT; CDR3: CASSLAAAGNTIYF
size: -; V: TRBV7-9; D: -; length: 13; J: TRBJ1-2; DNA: TGTGCCAGCAGCTCCCAGGGTCTTGATGGCTACACCTTC; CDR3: CASSSQGLDGYTF
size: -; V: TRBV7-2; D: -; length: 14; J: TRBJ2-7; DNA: TGTGCCAGCAGCTTAACCGCAGGGGACTACGAGCAGTACTTC; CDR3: CASSLTAGDYEQYF
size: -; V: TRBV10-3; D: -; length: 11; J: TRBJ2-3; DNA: TGTGCCATCAGTTCCTTAGATACGCAGTATTTT; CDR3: CAISSLDTQYF
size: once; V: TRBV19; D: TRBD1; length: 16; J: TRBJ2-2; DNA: TGTGCCAGTAGTAGGGGACAGGGGTATTCCACCGGGGAGCTGTTTTTT; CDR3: CASSRGQGYSTGELFF
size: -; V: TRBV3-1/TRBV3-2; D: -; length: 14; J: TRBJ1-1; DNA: TGTGCCAGCAGATCAAGGGGCGGGGGCACTGAAGCTTTCTTT; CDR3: CASRSRGGGTEAFF
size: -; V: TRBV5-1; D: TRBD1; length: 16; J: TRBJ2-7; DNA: TGCGCCAGCAGCCTAAATTCCGGGACAGGGCCCTACGAGCAGTACTTC; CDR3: CASSLNSGTGPYEQYF
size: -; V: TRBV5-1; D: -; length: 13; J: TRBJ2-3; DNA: TGCGCCAGCCGCACCTCAGGGTCAGATACGCAGTATTTT; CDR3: CASRTSGSDTQYF
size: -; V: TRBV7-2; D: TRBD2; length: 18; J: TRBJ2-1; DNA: TGTGCCAGCAGCTTGGGTAGCGGGGGACTCCCCTCCTACAATGAGCAGTTCTTC; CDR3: CASSLGSGGLPSYNEQFF
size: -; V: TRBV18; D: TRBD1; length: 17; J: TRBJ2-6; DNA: TGTGCCAGCTCACCACCGAAGGGGGCCCAGGGAGCCAACGTCCTGACTTTC; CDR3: CASSPPKGAQGANVLTF
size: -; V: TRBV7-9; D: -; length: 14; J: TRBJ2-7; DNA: TGTGCCAGCAGCCCGTTCGGAGGCGCCTACGAGCAGTACTTC; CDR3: CASSPFGGAYEQYF
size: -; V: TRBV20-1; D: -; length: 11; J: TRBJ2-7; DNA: TGCAGTGCTGCGAGCTCCTACGAGCAGTACTTC; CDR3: CSAASSYEQYF
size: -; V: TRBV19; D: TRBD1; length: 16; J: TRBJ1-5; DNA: TGTGCCAGTAGTATTAGGACAGGGAGGGACAATCAGCCCCAGCATTTT; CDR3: CASSIRTGRDNQPQHF
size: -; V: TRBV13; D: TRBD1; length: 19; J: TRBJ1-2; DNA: TGTGCCAGCAGCTTAGTGTCCCTGGCAGGGGGCATTCGTGACTATGGCTACACCTTC; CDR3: CASSLVSLAGGIRDYGYTF
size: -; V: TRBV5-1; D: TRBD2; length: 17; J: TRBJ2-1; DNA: TGCGCCAGCAGCTCCGGGACTAGCGGGAGATCCCACAATGAGCAGTTCTTC; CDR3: CASSSGTSGRSHNEQFF
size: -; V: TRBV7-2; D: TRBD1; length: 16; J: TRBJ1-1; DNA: TGTGCCAGCAGCTTAGGGGGGTGGACAGGGTACACTGAAGCTTTCTTT; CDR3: CASSLGGWTGYTEAFF
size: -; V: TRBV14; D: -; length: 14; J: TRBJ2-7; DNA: TGTGCCAGCAGCCCACCGGGATCCTACTACGAGCAGTACTTC; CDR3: CASSPPGSYYEQYF
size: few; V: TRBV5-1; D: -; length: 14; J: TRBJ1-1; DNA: TGCGCCAGCAGTTCTGGACAGATGAACACTGAAGCTTTCTTT; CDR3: CASSSGQMNTEAFF
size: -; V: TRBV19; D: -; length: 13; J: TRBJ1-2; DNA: TGTGCCAGTAGTATAGGAGGGGGTCATGGCTACACCTTC; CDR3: CASSIGGGHGYTF
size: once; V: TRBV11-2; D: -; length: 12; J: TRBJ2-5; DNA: TGTGCCAGCAGCTGGACAGAGGGAACCCAGTACTTC; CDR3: CASSWTEGTQYF
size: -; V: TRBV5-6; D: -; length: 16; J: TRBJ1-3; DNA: TGTGCCAGCAGCTTGCAGGAGAGGGAACTCGGAAACACCATATATTTT; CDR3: CASSLQERELGNTIYF
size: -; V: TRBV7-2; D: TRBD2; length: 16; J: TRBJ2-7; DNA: TGTGCCAGCAGCCGGGCGTGGGCGGGAGGTCCCTACGAGCAGTACTTC; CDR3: CASSRAWAGGPYEQYF
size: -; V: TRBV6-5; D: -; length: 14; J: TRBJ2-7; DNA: TGTGCCAGCACCCCCTCGGGGAAGAACTACGAGCAGTACTTC; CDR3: CASTPSGKNYEQYF
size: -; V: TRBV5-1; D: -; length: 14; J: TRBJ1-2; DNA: TGCGCCAGCAGCTCCCTTGGGGGGGGTTTCGGCTACACCTTC; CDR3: CASSSLGGGFGYTF
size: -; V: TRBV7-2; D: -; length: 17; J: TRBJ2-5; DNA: TGTGCCAGCAGCTTATTGCGGGGCCTGGGGCGACAAGAGACCCAGTACTTC; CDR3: CASSLLRGLGRQETQYF
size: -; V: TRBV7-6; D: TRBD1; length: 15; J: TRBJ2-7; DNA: TGTGCCAGCAGCATCTGGCCGGGACAGGGGTACGAGCAGTACTTC; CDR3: CASSIWPGQGYEQYF
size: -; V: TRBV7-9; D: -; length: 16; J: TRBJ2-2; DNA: TGTGCCAGCAGCGCATCATACAAATCGAACACCGGGGAGCTGTTTTTT; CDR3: CASSASYKSNTGELFF
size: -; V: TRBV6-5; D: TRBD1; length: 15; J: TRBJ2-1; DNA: TGTGCCAGCAGGGGACAGGCACGAAAAGACAATGAGCAGTTCTTC; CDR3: CASRGQARKDNEQFF
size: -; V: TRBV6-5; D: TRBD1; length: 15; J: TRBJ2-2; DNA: TGTGCCAGCAGTTACAGGACAGGGGGCTACGGGGAGCTGTTTTTT; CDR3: CASSYRTGGYGELFF
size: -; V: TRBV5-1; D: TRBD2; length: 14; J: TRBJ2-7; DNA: TGCGCCAGCAGCTTGACCAGCGGGAGCGGCGAGCAGTACTTC; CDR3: CASSLTSGSGEQYF
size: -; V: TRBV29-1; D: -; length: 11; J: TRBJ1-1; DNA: TGCAGCGTTGAAGATCGAGGGAAAGCTTTCTTT; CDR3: CSVEDRGKAFF
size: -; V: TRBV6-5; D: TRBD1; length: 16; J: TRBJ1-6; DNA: TGTGCCAGCAGTTCCCGGGACAGGGCGAATAATTCACCCCTCCACTTT; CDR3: CASSSRDRANNSPLHF
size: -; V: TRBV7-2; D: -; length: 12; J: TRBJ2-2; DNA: TGTGCCAGCAGCACTAGCTCCGGGGAGCTGTTTTTT; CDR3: CASSTSSGELFF
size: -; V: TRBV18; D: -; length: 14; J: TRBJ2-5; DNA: TGTGCCAGCTCACCCAACCGGAGGGGAGAGACCCAGTACTTC; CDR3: CASSPNRRGETQYF
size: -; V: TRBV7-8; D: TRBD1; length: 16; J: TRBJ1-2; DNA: TGTGCCAGCAGCCCGGGCCAGGGGGCGTTGAGCTATGGCTACACCTTC; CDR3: CASSPGQGALSYGYTF